This T cell receptor beta chain was documented in a study of chemoradiotherapy in HPV16-positive cancers. As for the study in general: Functional T-cell assays on two HPV16-positive patients' cells defined candidate HPV-specific clones and common TCR motifs.

Only in-frame clones appear in the TCRdb table, and some are missing; sequencing was by immunoSEQ multiplex PCR. This sample has 750 to 950 clones; 90% occur once, and the top ten carry 15%. The CDR3 totals 12 residues. Germline values: CDR1 SGDLS, CDR2 YYNGEE. V was trimmed by 2 bases and J by 5 bases, leaving 5 bases between them. As for this clone: No antigen is known for it.

Study observations and caveats: Candidate HPV-specific clones and E7-related TCR motifs grew in tumor during treatment. Better recurrence-free survival went with HPV-responsive T-cell expansion in HPV16-positive patients.

Over chemoradiotherapy, repertoires were sampled more than once. The chain couples TRBV9 to TRBJ2-1; D not certain. The receptor was isolated from a human donor with HPV-associated anogenital cancer. Specimen: tumor tissue, collected from a patient who underwent chemoradiotherapy. CDR3 in amino acids: CASSVLDNEQFF. CDR3 coding DNA: TGTGCCAGCAGCGTTCTAGACAATGAGCAGTTCTTC.